These T cell receptor beta chains were read from a single sample in a study of shared clonotypes between healthy human individuals. Repertoires were generated with immunoSEQ multiplex PCR, while TCRdb's copy carries only in-frame clones and drops some. The sample has just under 350,000 clones, around 67% seen once. The sample comprised memory CD4+ T cells sorted from blood. These receptors were obtained from a man aged 30-40 years in good health. Both conserved end residues are part of each CDR3. The order of the fields is D gene, J gene, clone size, V gene, CDR3 DNA, CDR3 protein. A D gene is named only where the DNA matches it firmly. Clone size, where shown, is once, few, many, or a class for clones that have expanded.

D gene: -; J gene: TRBJ1-2; clone size: once; V gene: TRBV6-1; CDR3 DNA: TGTGCCAGCAGTGATCCCAACAGGGAAATGGATGGCTACACCTTC; CDR3 protein: CASSDPNREMDGYTF
D gene: TRBD1; J gene: TRBJ2-1; clone size: -; V gene: TRBV25-1; CDR3 DNA: TGTGCCAGCAATTCAGGGGGTGAGGATGAGCAGTTCTTC; CDR3 protein: CASNSGGEDEQFF
D gene: TRBD2; J gene: TRBJ2-3; clone size: -; V gene: TRBV7-9; CDR3 DNA: TGTGCCAGCAGCGCCCGGACTAGCGGTAGCACAGATACGCAGTATTTT; CDR3 protein: CASSARTSGSTDTQYF
D gene: -; J gene: TRBJ2-3; clone size: -; V gene: TRBV7-6; CDR3 DNA: TGTGCCAGCAGCTCCCAGGGCGGAGGGGGCACAGATACGCAGTATTTT; CDR3 protein: CASSSQGGGGTDTQYF
D gene: -; J gene: TRBJ2-6; clone size: few; V gene: TRBV28; CDR3 DNA: TGTGCCAGCAGTTCCACCTCGGCTGGGGCCAACGTCCTGACTTTC; CDR3 protein: CASSSTSAGANVLTF
D gene: -; J gene: TRBJ1-5; clone size: -; V gene: TRBV27; CDR3 DNA: TGTGCCAGCAGTTTAGGGTCCCGCGGCTCTCAGCCCCAGCATTTT; CDR3 protein: CASSLGSRGSQPQHF
D gene: TRBD1; J gene: TRBJ2-7; clone size: -; V gene: TRBV2; CDR3 DNA: TGTGCCAGCAGGGAGGGACAGGGGAGTCAGTACTTC; CDR3 protein: CASREGQGSQYF
D gene: TRBD2; J gene: TRBJ2-2; clone size: -; V gene: TRBV7-2; CDR3 DNA: TGTGCCAGCAGCCCGGGACTAGCGGGAGGGCGCGGCACCGGGGAGCTGTTTTTT; CDR3 protein: CASSPGLAGGRGTGELFF
D gene: TRBD2; J gene: TRBJ2-3; clone size: -; V gene: TRBV7-9; CDR3 DNA: TGTGCCAGCAGCCTCCCTACGGGACTAACAGATACGCAGTATTTT; CDR3 protein: CASSLPTGLTDTQYF
D gene: -; J gene: TRBJ1-2; clone size: few; V gene: TRBV11-2; CDR3 DNA: TGTGCCAGCAGCTTAGCCCCGGGCAGGGGCTATGGCTACACCTTC; CDR3 protein: CASSLAPGRGYGYTF
D gene: -; J gene: TRBJ2-7; clone size: -; V gene: TRBV6-1; CDR3 DNA: TGTGCCAGCAGGGATACAGGGTCCTACGAGCAGTACTTC; CDR3 protein: CASRDTGSYEQYF
D gene: -; J gene: TRBJ1-1; clone size: -; V gene: TRBV12-2; CDR3 DNA: TGTGCAAGTCCCGGACCACAGGGACGGACTGAAGCTTTCTTT; CDR3 protein: CASPGPQGRTEAFF
D gene: -; J gene: TRBJ2-7; clone size: -; V gene: TRBV6-1; CDR3 DNA: TGTGCCAGCAGTGAAGCACTTGACCTCTACGAGCAGTACTTC; CDR3 protein: CASSEALDLYEQYF
D gene: TRBD1; J gene: TRBJ1-5; clone size: many; V gene: TRBV6-1; CDR3 DNA: TGTGCCAGCAGTGAAGTAAGGAAGGGACAGCCCAGCAATCAGCCCCAGCATTTT; CDR3 protein: CASSEVRKGQPSNQPQHF
D gene: TRBD2; J gene: TRBJ2-3; clone size: -; V gene: TRBV7-6; CDR3 DNA: TGTGCCAGCAGCTGGGGCGGGACTAGCGGGAGCATGCCATCGCAGTATTTT; CDR3 protein: CASSWGGTSGSMPSQYF
D gene: TRBD2; J gene: TRBJ2-5; clone size: -; V gene: TRBV6-6; CDR3 DNA: TGTGCCAGCAGTGGCGGGGGAGAGACCCAGTACTTC; CDR3 protein: CASSGGGETQYF
D gene: -; J gene: TRBJ2-1; clone size: -; V gene: TRBV28; CDR3 DNA: TGTGCCAGCAGAAGCGCTCGAGCTTTTGGTGAGCAGTTCTTC; CDR3 protein: CASRSARAFGEQFF
D gene: TRBD2; J gene: TRBJ2-2; clone size: few; V gene: TRBV7-9; CDR3 DNA: TGTGCCAGCAGCTCGGGGGGACCTGGGGAGCTGTTTTTT; CDR3 protein: CASSSGGPGELFF
D gene: -; J gene: TRBJ2-1; clone size: -; V gene: TRBV10-3; CDR3 DNA: TGTGCCATCCGGGGCTCCTACAATGAGCAGTTCTTC; CDR3 protein: CAIRGSYNEQFF
D gene: -; J gene: TRBJ1-2; clone size: -; V gene: TRBV10-1; CDR3 DNA: TGCGCCAGCAGCTCGGGGGCCTATGGCTACACCTTC; CDR3 protein: CASSSGAYGYTF
D gene: TRBD1; J gene: TRBJ1-2; clone size: once; V gene: TRBV6-1; CDR3 DNA: TGTGCCAGCAGTGGGGACAGGGGGCTCAGAGTGGACGGCTACACCTTC; CDR3 protein: CASSGDRGLRVDGYTF
D gene: -; J gene: TRBJ2-2; clone size: -; V gene: TRBV5-4; CDR3 DNA: TGTGCCAGCAGCAAGGGACGATACGACACCGGGGAGCTGTTTTTT; CDR3 protein: CASSKGRYDTGELFF
D gene: TRBD1; J gene: TRBJ1-1; clone size: once; V gene: TRBV6-1; CDR3 DNA: TGTGCCAGCAGTGAGTGGGACAGGGGGATAAGGATCTTT; CDR3 protein: CASSEWDRGIRIF
D gene: -; J gene: TRBJ1-2; clone size: -; V gene: TRBV27; CDR3 DNA: TGTGCCAGCAGTTTTTCTGGGTTCTATGGCTACACCTTC; CDR3 protein: CASSFSGFYGYTF
D gene: -; J gene: TRBJ2-5; clone size: -; V gene: TRBV5-1; CDR3 DNA: TGCGCCAGCAGCCTTTACAGAGTCCAAGAGACCCAGTACTTC; CDR3 protein: CASSLYRVQETQYF
D gene: -; J gene: TRBJ2-7; clone size: -; V gene: TRBV28; CDR3 DNA: TGTGCCAGCAGTTCAAGTCGAGGGTTTCCCTACGAGCAGTACTTC; CDR3 protein: CASSSSRGFPYEQYF
D gene: TRBD2; J gene: TRBJ2-1; clone size: -; V gene: TRBV5-6; CDR3 DNA: TGTGCCAGCAGCTCAGCAGGGACTAGCGGCAATGAGCAGTTCTTC; CDR3 protein: CASSSAGTSGNEQFF
D gene: -; J gene: TRBJ2-5; clone size: -; V gene: TRBV7-2; CDR3 DNA: TGTGCCAGCAGCTTAGCATATTGGGAGACCCAGTACTTC; CDR3 protein: CASSLAYWETQYF
D gene: -; J gene: TRBJ1-3; clone size: -; V gene: TRBV7-6; CDR3 DNA: TGTGCCAGCAGCAGTAGCGGGCGGGGACAAAGCTCTGGAAACACCATATATTTT; CDR3 protein: CASSSSGRGQSSGNTIYF
D gene: TRBD2; J gene: TRBJ2-3; clone size: -; V gene: TRBV19; CDR3 DNA: TGTGCCAGTAGTATGCCTAGCGGGATAGATACGCAGTATTTT; CDR3 protein: CASSMPSGIDTQYF
D gene: TRBD1; J gene: TRBJ2-3; clone size: once; V gene: TRBV7-9; CDR3 DNA: TGTGCCAGCAGCTTAGCCCGGGACAGGGGTGATACGCAGTATTTT; CDR3 protein: CASSLARDRGDTQYF
D gene: -; J gene: TRBJ1-5; clone size: -; V gene: TRBV27; CDR3 DNA: TGTGCCAGCAGCACCGGGGGTCAGCCCCAGCATTTT; CDR3 protein: CASSTGGQPQHF
D gene: TRBD2; J gene: TRBJ2-7; clone size: -; V gene: TRBV9; CDR3 DNA: TGTGCCAGCAGCGTAGGTCTAGCGGGCTCCTACGAGCAGTACTTC; CDR3 protein: CASSVGLAGSYEQYF
D gene: -; J gene: TRBJ1-3; clone size: -; V gene: TRBV2; CDR3 DNA: TGTGCCAGCAAGACGGATCAGGATGCGGGAAACACCATATATTTT; CDR3 protein: CASKTDQDAGNTIYF
D gene: TRBD2; J gene: TRBJ2-7; clone size: -; V gene: TRBV4-3; CDR3 DNA: TGCGCCAGCAGCCAAGATCATTGGACTAGCGGATACTACGAGCAGTACTTC; CDR3 protein: CASSQDHWTSGYYEQYF
D gene: -; J gene: TRBJ2-2; clone size: -; V gene: TRBV11-2; CDR3 DNA: TGTGCCAGCAGCTTAGGGACGGGATCGGTTACCGGGGAGCTGTTTTTT; CDR3 protein: CASSLGTGSVTGELFF